These T cell receptor beta chains were read from a single sample in a study of T cell responses to AZD1222 COVID-19 vaccine. TCRdb's table, derived via immunoSEQ multiplex PCR, lists solely in-frame clones and lacks some. The table includes 100,000 to 120,000 clones, approximately 89% detected once. The specimen was peripheral blood, collected on day 0 of MenACWY control vaccination. These receptors originate from an adult in good health. Both conserved end residues are part of each CDR3. D genes are given only for firm matches. Clone sizes are given selectively: once, few, many, or a class where the clone is expanded.

>14|TRBJ1-4|-|TRBV29-1|TRBD1
CSVETGGTYEKLFF
TGCAGCGTGGAGACAGGGGGGACGTATGAAAAACTGTTTTTT
>14|TRBJ1-5|-|TRBV28|-
CASSFAGVGQPQHF
TGTGCCAGCAGTTTCGCGGGGGTTGGTCAGCCCCAGCATTTT
>10|TRBJ2-7|-|TRBV20-1|TRBD1
CSTRGDRGHF
TGCAGTACGAGGGGGGACAGGGGGCACTTC
>15|TRBJ2-7|-|TRBV13|TRBD1
CASRRTGESSYEQYF
TGTGCCAGCAGGAGAACAGGGGAATCCTCCTACGAGCAGTACTTC
>16|TRBJ2-5|-|TRBV5-1|TRBD2
CASSPGLAGSIETQYF
TGCGCCAGCAGCCCTGGACTAGCGGGTTCTATAGAGACCCAGTACTTC
>14|TRBJ1-2|-|TRBV28|-
CASSSLLLGDGYTF
TGTGCCAGCAGTTCCCTCTTACTGGGCGACGGCTACACCTTC
>15|TRBJ1-4|-|TRBV5-1|-
CASSLTSRERSKLFF
TGCGCCAGCAGCTTGACCTCAAGAGAGAGAAGTAAACTGTTTTTT
>15|TRBJ1-2|-|TRBV12-5|TRBD1
CASGLVQGAFRGYTF
TGTGCTAGTGGTTTGGTACAGGGGGCGTTTCGCGGCTACACCTTC
>15|TRBJ2-7|-|TRBV29-1|TRBD2
CSVEGRLAGSYEQYF
TGCAGCGTTGAAGGCCGACTAGCGGGGTCCTACGAGCAGTACTTC
>15|TRBJ2-5|-|TRBV11-1|-
CASTLGRGRQETQYF
TGTGCCAGCACCCTTGGCAGGGGTCGCCAAGAGACCCAGTACTTC
>18|TRBJ1-2|-|TRBV9|-
CASSGNHRVGGPNYGYTF
TGTGCCAGCAGCGGCAATCACAGGGTGGGGGGTCCTAACTATGGCTACACCTTC
>13|TRBJ1-2|-|TRBV7-3|-
CASSSNSNYGYTF
TGTGCCAGCAGCTCCAATTCTAACTATGGCTACACCTTC
>14|TRBJ2-5|-|TRBV19|TRBD1
CASSGDRGRETQYF
TGTGCCAGTAGTGGGGACAGGGGACGGGAGACCCAGTACTTC
>14|TRBJ2-7|-|TRBV2|TRBD1
CASSGGDRAYEQYF
TGTGCCAGCAGTGGGGGGGACAGGGCATACGAGCAGTACTTC
>13|TRBJ1-3|-|TRBV11-2|-
CASSARSGNTIYF
TGTGCCAGCAGCGCTCGCTCTGGAAACACCATATATTTT
>18|TRBJ1-3|-|TRBV18|-
CASSPNDGGYQSKQTIYF
TGTGCCAGCTCACCAAATGATGGAGGGTATCAATCGAAACAGACCATATATTTT
>16|TRBJ2-5|-|TRBV9|TRBD2
CASSVGTSGLVETQYF
TGTGCCAGCAGCGTAGGGACTAGCGGGTTAGTAGAGACCCAGTACTTC
>17|TRBJ1-1|-|TRBV9|TRBD1
CASSVVWDRVFDTEAFF
TGTGCCAGCAGCGTAGTTTGGGACAGGGTTTTCGACACTGAAGCTTTCTTT
>14|TRBJ1-6|-|TRBV7-9|TRBD1
CASTQTGDNSPLHF
TGTGCCAGCACCCAGACAGGGGACAATTCACCCCTCCACTTT
>16|TRBJ1-1|-|TRBV6-5|TRBD1
CASSYFQAGGSSEAFF
TGTGCCAGCAGTTACTTCCAGGCAGGGGGCTCGTCTGAAGCTTTCTTT
>15|TRBJ1-3|-|TRBV2|-
CASSDEGEPGNTIYF
TGTGCCAGCAGTGATGAGGGAGAGCCTGGAAACACCATATATTTT
>13|TRBJ2-2|few|TRBV6-4|-
CASSGTNTGELFF
TGTGCCAGCAGTGGGACAAACACCGGGGAGCTGTTTTTT
>13|TRBJ2-1|-|TRBV4-3|-
CASSQSSYNEQFF
TGCGCCAGCAGCCAATCGAGTTACAATGAGCAGTTCTTC
>13|TRBJ2-2|few|TRBV4-2|-
CASSQALTGELFF
TGTGCCAGCAGCCAGGCCTTGACCGGGGAGCTGTTTTTT
>12|TRBJ2-1|-|TRBV27|-
CASSLVGAEQFF
TGTGCCAGCAGTTTAGTAGGAGCCGAGCAGTTCTTC
>14|TRBJ1-2|-|TRBV5-4|-
CASSLSGSGDGYTF
TGTGCCAGCAGCTTGTCGGGGTCAGGGGATGGCTACACCTTC
>13|TRBJ1-6|-|TRBV4-1|TRBD1
CASGQGDNSPLHF
TGCGCCAGCGGACAGGGCGACAATTCACCCCTCCACTTT
>15|TRBJ2-7|-|TRBV6-1|-
CASSEEEGGSYEQYF
TGTGCCAGCAGTGAAGAGGAGGGGGGCTCCTACGAGCAGTACTTC
>14|TRBJ1-6|once|TRBV11-3|-
CAGRQAHISSPLHF
TGTGCCGGACGGCAGGCCCACATATCATCACCCCTCCACTTT
>14|TRBJ1-5|-|TRBV6-6|-
CASSYSSGDQPQHF
TGTGCCAGCAGTTACTCGAGCGGGGATCAGCCCCAGCATTTT
>15|TRBJ2-4|-|TRBV18|-
CASSPPSGAKNIQYF
TGTGCCAGCTCACCACCGTCGGGAGCCAAAAACATTCAGTACTTC
>13|TRBJ2-7|-|TRBV6-5|-
CASNIGREYEQYF
TGTGCCAGCAACATCGGCAGGGAATACGAGCAGTACTTC
>13|TRBJ1-2|-|TRBV5-1|-
CASRSPQERGYTF
TGCGCCAGCCGAAGCCCACAAGAAAGAGGCTACACCTTC
>15|TRBJ1-2|-|TRBV10-2|-
CASSEQFQGRDGYTF
TGCGCCAGCAGTGAGCAGTTCCAGGGAAGGGATGGCTACACCTTC
>12|TRBJ2-2|once|TRBV5-1|-
CASSTYTGELFF
TGCGCCAGCAGCACCTACACCGGGGAGCTGTTTTTT